This TCR beta chain was observed in a study of immune heterogeneity within non-small cell lung tumors. Study-wide results and caveats: Individual patients mostly differed in their high-frequency T-cell receptor beta clonotypes.

The template for each sample was roughly 600 ng of genomic DNA, which had been extracted from bulk tumor tissue. Several biopsies were spaced far apart within each primary tumor and obtained as surgery took place. It was patients with untreated, newly diagnosed non-small cell lung cancer who underwent curative surgery. Patients newly diagnosed with non-small cell lung cancer and having curative-intent surgery served as donors. There are many counts of this clonotype. The antigen remains undetermined. Multiplex PCR with 32 V and 13 J primers amplified TCR beta CDR3. From the multiplex PCR reads, TCRdb called clonotypes with MiXCR, one entry per CDR3 protein. The repertoire has roughly 9,800 distinct CDR3 sequences, approximately 34% of them found once; the top ten carry over 9%. The germline V gene encodes CDR1 MGHRA and CDR2 YSYEKL. Trimming at V came to 4 bases and at J to 2 bases, leaving 6 bases not matched to a gene. The CDR3 has 15 residues.

Material: lung tumor tissue. The rearrangement joins TRBV4-1 to TRBJ1-2, with 8 bases fitting TRBD1. The receptor comes from a man aged 55 to 70 with non-small cell lung cancer. This CDR3 reads CASSPDRGRNYGYTF. CDR3 coding DNA: TGCGCCAGCAGCCCAGACAGGGGTCGCAACTATGGCTACACCTTC.